This T cell receptor (beta chain) derives from a study of OX40 agonist ivuxolimab in advanced cancers. In the study overall: Cohort: about 82% men, mean age 60, aged about 23 to 79.

Some clones are missing from TCRdb's copy, which holds only in-frame ones; the method was immunoSEQ multiplex PCR. Among some 45,000 clones listed, 80% to 90% were seen once. Autoimmune disease history or systemic immunosuppression meant exclusion. Per germline, CDR1 SGDLS and CDR2 YYNGEE. V was shortened by 0 bases and J by 3 bases, with 19 bases between the two germline ends. The CDR3 is 17 residues long. This receptor was identified in an adult with an advanced solid tumor such as melanoma, head and neck, liver or kidney cancer. This chain links TRBV9 with TRBJ2-7; D is perhaps TRBD2 (7 bases). Sequences were derived from CD4+ or CD8+ T cells sorted from blood, sampled in a trial of the OX40 agonist ivuxolimab. This CDR3 reads CASSVGEGDGSNYEQYF. In DNA form, the CDR3 reads TGTGCCAGCAGCGTAGGGGAGGGGGACGGGAGCAACTACGAGCAGTACTTC.